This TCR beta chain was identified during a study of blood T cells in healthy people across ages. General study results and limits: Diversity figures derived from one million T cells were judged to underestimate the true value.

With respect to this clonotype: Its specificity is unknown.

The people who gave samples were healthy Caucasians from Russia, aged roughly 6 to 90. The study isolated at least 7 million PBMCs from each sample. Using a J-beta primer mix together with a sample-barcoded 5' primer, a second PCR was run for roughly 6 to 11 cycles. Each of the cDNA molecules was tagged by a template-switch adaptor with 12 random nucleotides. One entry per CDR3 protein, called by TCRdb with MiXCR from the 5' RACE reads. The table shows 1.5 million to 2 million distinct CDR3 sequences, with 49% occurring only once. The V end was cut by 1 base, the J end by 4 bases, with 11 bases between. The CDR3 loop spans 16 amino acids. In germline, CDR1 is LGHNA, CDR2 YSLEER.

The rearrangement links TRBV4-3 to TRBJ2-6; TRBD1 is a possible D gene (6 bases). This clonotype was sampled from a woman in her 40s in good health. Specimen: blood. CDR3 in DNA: TGCGCCAGCAGCCAAGGAAGGGGGTCCGGGGCCAACGTCCTGACTTTC. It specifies CASSQGRGSGANVLTF.